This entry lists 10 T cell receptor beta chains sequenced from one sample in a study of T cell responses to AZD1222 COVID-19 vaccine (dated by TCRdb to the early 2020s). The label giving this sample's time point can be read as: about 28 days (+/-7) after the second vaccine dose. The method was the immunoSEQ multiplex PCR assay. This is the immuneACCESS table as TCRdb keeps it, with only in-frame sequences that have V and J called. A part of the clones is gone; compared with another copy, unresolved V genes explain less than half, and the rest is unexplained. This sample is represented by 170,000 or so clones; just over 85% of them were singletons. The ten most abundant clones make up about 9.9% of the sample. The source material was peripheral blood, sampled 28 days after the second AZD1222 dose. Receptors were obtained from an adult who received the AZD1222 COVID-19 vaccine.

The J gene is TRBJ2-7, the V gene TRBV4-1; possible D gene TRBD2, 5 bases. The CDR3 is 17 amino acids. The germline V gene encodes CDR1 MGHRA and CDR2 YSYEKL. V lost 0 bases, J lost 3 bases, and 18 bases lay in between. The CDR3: CASSQESPGISYYEQYF. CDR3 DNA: TGCGCCAGCAGCCAAGAAAGCCCCGGGATATCTTACTACGAGCAGTACTTC.

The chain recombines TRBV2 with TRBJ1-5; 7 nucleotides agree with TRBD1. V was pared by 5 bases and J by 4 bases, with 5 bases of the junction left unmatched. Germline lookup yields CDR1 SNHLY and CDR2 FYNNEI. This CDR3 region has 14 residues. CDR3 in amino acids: CASSPGTANQPQHF. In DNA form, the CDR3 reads TGTGCCAGCAGTCCCGGGACAGCTAATCAGCCCCAGCATTTT.

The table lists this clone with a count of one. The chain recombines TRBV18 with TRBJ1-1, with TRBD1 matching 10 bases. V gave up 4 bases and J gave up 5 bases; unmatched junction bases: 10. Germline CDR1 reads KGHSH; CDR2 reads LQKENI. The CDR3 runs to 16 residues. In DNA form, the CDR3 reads TGTGCCAGCTCACTCCGGGACAGGGGTCGAAAGACTGAAGCTTTCTTT. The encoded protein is CASSLRDRGRKTEAFF.

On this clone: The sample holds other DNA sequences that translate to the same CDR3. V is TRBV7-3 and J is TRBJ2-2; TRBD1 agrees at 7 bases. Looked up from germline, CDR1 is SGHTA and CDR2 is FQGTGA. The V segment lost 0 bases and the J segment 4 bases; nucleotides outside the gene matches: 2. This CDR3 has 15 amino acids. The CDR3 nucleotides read TGTGCCAGCAGCTTAACAGGGGGCGGCACCGGGGAGCTGTTTTTT. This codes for CASSLTGGGTGELFF.

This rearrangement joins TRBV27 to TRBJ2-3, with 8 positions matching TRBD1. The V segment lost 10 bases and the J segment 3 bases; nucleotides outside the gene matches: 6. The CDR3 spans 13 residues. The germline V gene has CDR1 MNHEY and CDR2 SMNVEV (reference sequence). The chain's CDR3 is CATEDRVTDTQYF. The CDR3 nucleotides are TGTGCCACCGAGGACAGGGTAACAGATACGCAGTATTTT.

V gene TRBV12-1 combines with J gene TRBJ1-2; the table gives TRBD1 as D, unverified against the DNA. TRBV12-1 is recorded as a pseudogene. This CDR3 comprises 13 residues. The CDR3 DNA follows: TGTGCCAGCAGCTTTGTACCGACAGGGCTGGCGACCTTC. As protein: CASSFVPTGLATF.

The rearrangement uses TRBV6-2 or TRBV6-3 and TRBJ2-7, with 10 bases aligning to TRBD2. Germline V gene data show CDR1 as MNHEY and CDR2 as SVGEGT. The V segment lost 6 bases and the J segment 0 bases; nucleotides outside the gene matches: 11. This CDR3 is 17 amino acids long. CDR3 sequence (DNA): TGTGCCAGCAGCCGACCAGCGGGGGGGTTCTACTCCTACGAGCAGTACTTC. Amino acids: CASSRPAGGFYSYEQYF.

Here the CDR3 reads CASIGGGTCGSTDTQYF. The DNA of the CDR3 is TGTGCCAGCATAGGCGGGGGGACGTGTGGGAGCACAGATACGCAGTATTTT. The genes are TRBV21-1 and TRBJ2-3; TRBD2 is the table's D call, not checked against the DNA. TRBV21-1 counts as a pseudogene. This CDR3 has 17 amino acids.

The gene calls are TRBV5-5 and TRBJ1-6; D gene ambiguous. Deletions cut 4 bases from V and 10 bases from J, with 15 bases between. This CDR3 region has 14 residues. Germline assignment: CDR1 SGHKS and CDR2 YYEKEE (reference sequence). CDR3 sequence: CASSHVTENSPLHF. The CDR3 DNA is TGTGCCAGCAGCCATGTTACAGAAAACTCACCCCTCCACTTT.

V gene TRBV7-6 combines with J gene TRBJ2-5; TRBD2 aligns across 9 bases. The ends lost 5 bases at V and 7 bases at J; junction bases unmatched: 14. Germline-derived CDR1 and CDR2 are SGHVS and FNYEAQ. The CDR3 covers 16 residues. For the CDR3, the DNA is TGTGCCAGCAGCCCCCCAGGGGTAGCGGGGGCGACGACCCAGTACTTC. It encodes CASSPPGVAGATTQYF.